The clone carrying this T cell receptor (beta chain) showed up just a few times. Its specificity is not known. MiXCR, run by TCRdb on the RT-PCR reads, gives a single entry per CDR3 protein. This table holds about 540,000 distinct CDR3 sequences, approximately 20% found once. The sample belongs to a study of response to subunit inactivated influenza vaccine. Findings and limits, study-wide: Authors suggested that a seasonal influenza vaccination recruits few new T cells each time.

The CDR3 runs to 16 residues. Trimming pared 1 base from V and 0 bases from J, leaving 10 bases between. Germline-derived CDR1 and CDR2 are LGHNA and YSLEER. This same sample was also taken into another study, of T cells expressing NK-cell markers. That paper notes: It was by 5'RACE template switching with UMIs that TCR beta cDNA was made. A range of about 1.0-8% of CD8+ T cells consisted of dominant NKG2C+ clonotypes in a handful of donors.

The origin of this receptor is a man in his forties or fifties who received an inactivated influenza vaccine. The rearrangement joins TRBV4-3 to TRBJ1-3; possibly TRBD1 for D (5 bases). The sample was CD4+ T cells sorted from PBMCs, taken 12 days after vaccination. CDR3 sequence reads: CASSQAADSSGNTIYF. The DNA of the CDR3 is TGCGCCAGCAGCCAAGCGGCCGACAGCTCTGGAAACACCATATATTTT.